This T cell receptor beta chain comes out of a study of T cells in Graves' hyperthyroidism and ophthalmopathy. Ahead of any ophthalmopathy symptoms, the blood sample was obtained at the first diagnosis of hyperthyroidism. Amplified TCR beta CDR3 regions came from RNA transcripts. The study used the HTBI primer set for a first-round RT-PCR of the TCR CDR3. TCRdb reprocessed the multiplex PCR reads via MiXCR and lists one record per CDR3 protein. The table records hundreds of thousands of distinct CDR3 sequences, around 20% of them present only once. This CDR3 region has 15 residues. Trimming stripped 6 bases from V and 8 bases from J, with 20 bases between. Germline V gene sequence: CDR1 MNHNS, CDR2 SASEGT. This clonotype was seen more than once but under ten times.

V is TRBV6-1 and J is TRBJ2-1, with TRBD2 as a possible D gene (6 bases). Sequencing used blood. The sequence came from a woman aged 45-65 years with Graves' hyperthyroidism that later progressed to Graves' ophthalmopathy. CDR3 region: CASSRRNRRGDEQFF. The CDR3 DNA follows: TGTGCCAGCAGCCGAAGGAACAGGCGGGGCGATGAGCAGTTCTTC.